This is a list of T cell receptor beta chains from one sample in a study of cytomegalovirus exposure and HLA in healthy donors. Produced via immunoSEQ multiplex PCR; TCRdb's table is partial and in-frame only. The sample gives tens of thousands of clones, around 8% of which show up once; 2% to 2.5% is in the top ten. Sample: PBMCs. The receptors here all came from a man over 45 in good health and CMV-seronegative. Both conserved end residues are part of each CDR3. The D gene is left open where the match is weak. Some rows mark clone size as missing; the rest say once, few, many or name a class of expanded clone.

TRBV19,TRBJ2-3,few,TRBD2,17,TGTGCCAGTAGTATTATCTCTGGGGGACTAACCACAGATACGCAGTATTTT,CASSIISGGLTTDTQYF
TRBV6-1,TRBJ1-2,NA,TRBD1,15,TGTGCCGGTTACGGACAGGGCATATCTAACTATGGCTACACCTTC,CAGYGQGISNYGYTF
TRBV19,TRBJ2-1,NA,TRBD2,18,TGTGCCAGTAGTATTAACTCCCCCGGGACTAGCGGGAGGAATGAGCAGTTCTTC,CASSINSPGTSGRNEQFF
TRBV7-3,TRBJ1-1,NA,TRBD1,15,TGTGCCAGCAGCTTAACTGAGACAGGGGACACTGAAGCTTTCTTT,CASSLTETGDTEAFF
TRBV7-2,TRBJ1-3,NA,NA,17,TGTGCCAGCAGCTTAGCGCGGGGGGGCGCGGCTGGAAACACCATATATTTT,CASSLARGGAAGNTIYF
TRBV2,TRBJ2-3,few,TRBD2,15,TGTGCCAGCATCCGGACTAGCGGGAGCGGAGATACGCAGTATTTT,CASIRTSGSGDTQYF
TRBV16,TRBJ1-2,few,NA,15,TGTGCCAGCAGCCGGGTGCCAGCGTTCTTCTATGGCTACACCTTC,CASSRVPAFFYGYTF
TRBV29-1,TRBJ1-5,few,NA,13,TGCAGCGTTGCAGGACAGAACGATCAGCCCCAGCATTTT,CSVAGQNDQPQHF
TRBV2,TRBJ2-5,NA,NA,13,TGTGCCAGCAGTACTAGCAGTCAAGAGACCCAGTACTTC,CASSTSSQETQYF
TRBV19,TRBJ1-1,few,TRBD1,17,TGTGCCAGTAGTATCTCCGGGACAGGGGGCGTGAACACTGAAGCTTTCTTT,CASSISGTGGVNTEAFF
TRBV28,TRBJ1-4,NA,NA,15,TGTGCCAGCAGTTTAGGGGGCGCAGCCCATGAAAAACTGTTTTTT,CASSLGGAAHEKLFF
TRBV6-1,TRBJ1-2,few,TRBD1,13,TGTGCCAGCAGCAGGGGGCGGATAGATGGCTACACCTTC,CASSRGRIDGYTF
TRBV27,TRBJ1-5,NA,NA,15,TGTGCCAGCAGGTCAAGTGAGGGCGAAGCTCAGCCCCAGCATTTT,CASRSSEGEAQPQHF
TRBV5-4,TRBJ2-3,NA,TRBD2,14,TGTGCCAGCAGCTTTCTCGAGACTAGCGGGAGGGGGTATTTT,CASSFLETSGRGYF
TRBV18,TRBJ1-1,few,NA,15,TGTGCCAGCTCACCACGTGGACAGATGAACACTGAAGCTTTCTTT,CASSPRGQMNTEAFF
TRBV7-2,TRBJ1-5,few,NA,13,TGTGCCAGCAGCTCACAGGGCTCTCAGCCCCAGCATTTT,CASSSQGSQPQHF
TRBV19,TRBJ1-6,NA,NA,15,TGTGCCAGTAGGGAAGGGGAACAGCCAAATTCACCCCTCCACTTT,CASREGEQPNSPLHF
TRBV27,TRBJ2-1,many,TRBD2,16,TGTGCCAGCAGTCAAAACGCGGGAGTGGCCTACAATGAGCAGTTCTTC,CASSQNAGVAYNEQFF
TRBV9,TRBJ2-5,NA,TRBD1,13,TGTGCCAGCCGGGGACAGGGAGGAGAGACCCAGTACTTC,CASRGQGGETQYF
TRBV28,TRBJ1-2,NA,NA,13,TGTGCCAGCAGTCCCGGGGGTGACTATGGCTACACCTTC,CASSPGGDYGYTF
TRBV5-8,TRBJ1-5,NA,NA,18,TGTGCCAGCAGCTCAGGGGAGACACAACTTTATAGCAATCAGCCCCAGCATTTT,CASSSGETQLYSNQPQHF
TRBV9,TRBJ1-5,NA,NA,15,TGTGCCAGCAGCCCCAGCGGGTCTCAATATCCGCCCCAGCATTTT,CASSPSGSQYPPQHF